This T cell receptor beta chain was found in a study of blood T cell repertoires in COVID-19. As for the study in general: The United States, Italy and Spain provided the acute and convalescent COVID-19 samples. T cells, B-cell-depleted T cells, or PBMCs supplied cDNA or gDNA.

The protocol was immunoSEQ multiplex PCR, while the TCRdb copy is restricted to in-frame clones and leaves out a portion. The table lists 280,000 or so clones, over 85% of them singletons. Participants classified as exposed had met a COVID-19 case within 2 weeks before study entry. The V end was cut by 2 bases, the J end by 10 bases, with 3 bases between. The CDR3 totals 10 residues. Germline assignment: CDR1 MNHNS and CDR2 SASEGT. The sequence was collected from a woman aged 45-60 years who had been exposed to COVID-19. V is TRBV6-1 and J is TRBJ2-1, with no clear D. Sequencing was done on a sample of PBMCs or T cells enriched from blood (not recorded which). The DNA for the CDR3 is TGTGCCAGCAGTGAATCAGAGCAGTTCTTC. This encodes CASSESEQFF.